This T cell receptor beta chain was sequenced for a study of blood T cell repertoires in COVID-19. Study as a whole: Acute and convalescent COVID-19 specimens originated in the United States, Italy and Spain.

Sequencing was performed with immunoSEQ multiplex PCR; in TCRdb, only in-frame clones are kept and a portion is missing. The sample carries about 40,000 clones, around nine tenths recorded once. CDR1 and CDR2 (germline): SQVTM, ANQGSEA. This CDR3 has 13 amino acids. Between the trimmed V and J ends, which lost 2 bases and 4 bases, there was a span of 10 bases. This TCR came from a man aged 50 to 60 with active COVID-19. The V and J genes are TRBV29-1 and TRBJ2-3, with D possibly TRBD2 on 5 matching bases. Material: peripheral blood. The CDR3 sequence: CSVEMRVADTQYF. The DNA for the CDR3 is TGCAGCGTTGAAATGAGGGTCGCAGATACGCAGTATTTT.